This TCR beta chain was obtained from a study of blood T cell repertoires in COVID-19. Study information: Samples of COVID-19 (acute and convalescent) were obtained from the United States, Italy and Spain. Sample material is recorded as cDNA or gDNA derived from T cells, B-cell-depleted T cells, or PBMCs.

Under the authors' procedure: From reference gene primer amplification, estimates of nucleated cell counts were derived. Clones were read by immunoSEQ multiplex PCR, and TCRdb kept only the in-frame ones, dropping some. V, J and clone size are taken as reported in that table, and D and trimming were inferred from the DNA itself. The sample has about 170,000 clones, about 83% seen once. The germline CDR1 and CDR2 sequences are SGDLS and YYNGEE. The trim removed 4 bases at V and 10 bases at J, leaving 12 bases unmatched. CDR3 length equals 15 residues. The chain employs TRBV9 and TRBJ2-1, with 9 bases fitting TRBD2. The receptor's source is a woman in her 70s who had recovered from COVID-19. The source material was peripheral blood. CDR3 sequence: CASSSRAGGPAEQFF. The CDR3, as DNA: TGTGCCAGCAGCTCTAGGGCGGGGGGGCCGGCCGAGCAGTTCTTC.